This TCR beta chain was identified during a study of blood T cell repertoires in COVID-19. Study-level background: The origin of the acute and convalescent COVID-19 samples was the United States, Italy and Spain.

The assay was immunoSEQ multiplex PCR, and TCRdb's table has in-frame clones only and misses some. This sample has fewer than 500,000 clones, with roughly 89% found just once. This CDR3 region has 16 residues. V lost 0 bases, J lost 6 bases, and 12 bases lay in between. Germline-derived CDR1 and CDR2 are MNHNY and SVGAGI (reference sequence). The TCR comes from a man aged 18 to 35 with COVID-19, enrolled during active disease. This chain links TRBV6-6 with TRBJ1-6, with D possibly TRBD1 on 6 matching bases. Source material: peripheral blood. Here the CDR3 DNA reads TGTGCCAGCAGTTACTCGACAGGAAGGTCTAATTCACCCCTCCACTTT. This translates into CASSYSTGRSNSPLHF.